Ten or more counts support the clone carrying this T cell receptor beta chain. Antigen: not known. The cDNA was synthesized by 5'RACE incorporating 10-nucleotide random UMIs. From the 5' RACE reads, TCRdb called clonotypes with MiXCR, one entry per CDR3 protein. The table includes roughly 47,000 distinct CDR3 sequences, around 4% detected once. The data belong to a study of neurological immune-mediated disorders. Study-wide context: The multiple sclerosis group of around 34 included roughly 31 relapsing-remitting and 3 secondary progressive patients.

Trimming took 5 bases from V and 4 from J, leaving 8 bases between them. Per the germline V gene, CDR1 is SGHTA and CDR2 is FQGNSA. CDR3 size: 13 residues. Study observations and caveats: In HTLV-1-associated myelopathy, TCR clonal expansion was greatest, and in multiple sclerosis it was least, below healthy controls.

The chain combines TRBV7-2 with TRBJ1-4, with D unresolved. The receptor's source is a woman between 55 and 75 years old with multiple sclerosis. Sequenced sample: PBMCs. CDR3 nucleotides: TGTGCCAGCAGCCCTAACAGTAATGAAAAACTGTTTTTT. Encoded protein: CASSPNSNEKLFF.